This is a list of T cell receptor beta chains from one sample in a study of T cell repertoires in cytomegalovirus infection. TCRdb processed the reads anew with MiXCR; each CDR3 protein has one entry. The data show about 300,000 distinct CDR3 sequences, about 9.2% seen once. Sequencing input: PBMCs. The source of these receptors is a human donor in good health (CMV status not recorded). Some clones in this sample may be carry-over from other donors' samples. Each CDR3 is given with its conserved first and last residue. D genes are given only for firm matches. The size of a clone is reported for some rows only, either as once, few or many, or as a class for expanded clones.

D,size,J,V,DNA,CDR3
TRBD1,few,TRBJ1-2,TRBV11-2,TGTGCCAGCAGCTTTAGCGCCTCCGGGACAGGGAACTATGGCTACACCTTC,CASSFSASGTGNYGYTF
TRBD1,-,TRBJ1-1,TRBV7-4,TGTGCCAGCAGCCTGGGACAGGGGAGAGAGAGGAACACTGAAGCTTTCTTT,CASSLGQGRERNTEAFF
TRBD1,many,TRBJ2-5,TRBV7-8,TGTGCCAGCAGCTCCAAAACGACAGGGGGCGGAGAGACCCAGTACTTC,CASSSKTTGGGETQYF
TRBD1,many,TRBJ2-2,TRBV4-1,TGCGCCAGCGCCCGGGACAGGGGACCCGGGGAGCTGTTTTTT,CASARDRGPGELFF
-,many,TRBJ1-5,TRBV7-2,TGTGCCAGCAGCACCTATGGGGGGAGAAGCAATCAGCCCCAGCATTTT,CASSTYGGRSNQPQHF
-,many,TRBJ2-3,TRBV6-2/TRBV6-3,TGTGCCAGCAGTTACTCCAGGCCGCCGGCCTACACAGATACGCAGTATTTT,CASSYSRPPAYTDTQYF
-,many,TRBJ1-1,TRBV12-3/TRBV12-4,TGTGCCAGCAGTTTACATCCGAACACTGAAGCTTTCTTT,CASSLHPNTEAFF
-,-,TRBJ1-1,TRBV5-5,TGTGCCAGCAGCTTGGGTGTTATGAGCACTGAAGCTTTCTTT,CASSLGVMSTEAFF
-,-,TRBJ1-4,TRBV6-5,TGTGCCAGCAGTTACTCGTACAGGGATGAAAAACTGTTTTTT,CASSYSYRDEKLFF
-,-,TRBJ1-5,TRBV19,TGTGCCAGTAGTATGGAGGGGGGTCAGCCCCAGCATTTT,CASSMEGGQPQHF
-,-,TRBJ2-3,TRBV2,TGTGCCAGCTTCGTTGGGCGGGGTCCGGGAGATACGCAGTATTTT,CASFVGRGPGDTQYF
-,many,TRBJ1-1,TRBV20-1,TGCAGTGCACCAAGGGGCGGGGAAGCTTTCTTT,CSAPRGGEAFF
-,many,TRBJ2-5,TRBV28,TGTGCCAGCAGTTTGGGCCCAACCCCCCAAGAGACCCAGTACTTC,CASSLGPTPQETQYF
-,many,TRBJ2-1,TRBV7-2,TGTGCCAGCAGCTTAGATGATATCGGTGAGCAGTTCTTC,CASSLDDIGEQFF
TRBD2,many,TRBJ2-2,TRBV3-1,TGTGCCAGCAGCCAATGGGGACTAGCGGGGACCGGGGAGCTGTTTTTT,CASSQWGLAGTGELFF
-,many,TRBJ2-7,TRBV7-9,TGTGCCAGCAGCTTAAATCCGACACGGAGCTCCTACGAGCAGTACTTC,CASSLNPTRSSYEQYF
-,many,TRBJ2-5,TRBV28,TGTGCCAGCAGTTACCATTCCCGGGCCCTAGGTGGGACCCAGTACTTC,CASSYHSRALGGTQYF
TRBD1,many,TRBJ1-5,TRBV18,TGTGCCAGCTCACCGGAAGACAGGGCCTCGAATCAGCCCCAGCATTTT,CASSPEDRASNQPQHF
-,many,TRBJ2-1,TRBV20-1,TGCAGTGCTAGAGGGACCGGACTGGGCCGTTACAATGAGCAGTTCTTC,CSARGTGLGRYNEQFF
-,few,TRBJ1-2,TRBV5-5,TGTGCCAGCAGCTTGCCTGGGTATGGGGTAGATGGCTACACCTTC,CASSLPGYGVDGYTF
-,many,TRBJ2-5,TRBV6-6,TGTGCCAGCAGTCCTGGGAATACGCAAGAGACCCAGTACTTC,CASSPGNTQETQYF
-,few,TRBJ2-3,TRBV13,TGTGCCAGCACCCAGACAGCATCTAGCACAGATACGCAGTATTTT,CASTQTASSTDTQYF
TRBD2,few,TRBJ2-1,TRBV2,TGTGCCAGCAGGGGAGGGACTGTTGCTCTGAGTGGGCAGTTCTTC,CASRGGTVALSGQFF
TRBD1,many,TRBJ1-5,TRBV7-2,TGTGCCAGCAGCCCGACAGGGTGGAATCAGCCCCAGCATTTT,CASSPTGWNQPQHF
TRBD1,many,TRBJ1-5,TRBV9,TGTGCCAGCAGCCCCCGGCCAGGGGGTTGGAATCAGCCCCAGCATTTT,CASSPRPGGWNQPQHF
-,few,TRBJ1-1,TRBV5-1,TGCGCCAGCAGCTTGGCCGGTCGGTCGCAAGCTTTCTTT,CASSLAGRSQAFF
-,few,TRBJ1-6,TRBV14,TGTGCCAGCAGCCGAGAGCTCACAGGAGGCACTTCACCCCTCCACTTT,CASSRELTGGTSPLHF
TRBD2,many,TRBJ2-3,TRBV7-8,TGTGCCAGCAGCTTAGAGGGTGCGGGGGGCAAGGATACGCAGTATTTT,CASSLEGAGGKDTQYF
-,many,TRBJ2-1,TRBV28,TGTGCCAGCAGTTTAGTTGCGGGTACCTACAATGAGCAGTTCTTC,CASSLVAGTYNEQFF
TRBD2,-,TRBJ2-5,TRBV4-3,TGCGACAGCAGCCTCGGACTAGCGGGGGTAGAGACCCAGTACTTC,CDSSLGLAGVETQYF
TRBD1,many,TRBJ2-3,TRBV11-2,TGTGCCAGCAGCGTAACAGGGGGCGCGGTGGCAGATACGCAGTATTTT,CASSVTGGAVADTQYF
-,few,TRBJ1-1,TRBV28,TGTGCCAGCAGTTTGGGCTGGACCAGCGGCACTGAAGCTTTCTTT,CASSLGWTSGTEAFF
TRBD1,many,TRBJ2-3,TRBV7-2,TGTGCCAGCAGCTCGGCCGGGACAGTGAATACAGATACGCAGTATTTT,CASSSAGTVNTDTQYF
TRBD2,-,TRBJ2-3,TRBV9,TGTGCCAGCAGTGACGGACTAGAAGGGACAGATACGCAGTATTTT,CASSDGLEGTDTQYF
-,few,TRBJ2-7,TRBV13,TGTGCCAGCAGCGAGGTTACAGGCGACTCCTACGAGCAGTACTTC,CASSEVTGDSYEQYF
TRBD2,many,TRBJ2-3,TRBV5-4,TGTGCCAGCAGCTTAGGGACTAGCGGGGGGGCGCGCACAGATACGCAGTATTTT,CASSLGTSGGARTDTQYF
-,many,TRBJ1-5,TRBV6-2/TRBV6-3,TGTGCCAGCAGCTCGTCACCCTTGGGGTATAGCAATCAGCCCCAGCATTTT,CASSSSPLGYSNQPQHF
-,many,TRBJ1-4,TRBV6-1,TGTGCCAGCAGCCCGGGATACACTAATGAAAAACTGTTTTTT,CASSPGYTNEKLFF
-,-,TRBJ1-5,TRBV20-1,TGCAGTGCTACGACCCGGAGACATCAGCCCCAGCATTTT,CSATTRRHQPQHF
-,many,TRBJ2-1,TRBV7-8,TGTGCCAGCAGCTTACGCTGGGGCCGGCCTGGGAATGAGCAGTTCTTC,CASSLRWGRPGNEQFF
TRBD2,many,TRBJ2-1,TRBV29-1,TGCAGCGAAAGCGGGGCTAGCTCCTACAATGAGCAGTTCTTC,CSESGASSYNEQFF
TRBD2,-,TRBJ2-3,TRBV7-8,TGTGCCAGCAGCTTAGCGCGGGGGGGCAAAGGAGATACGCAGTATTTT,CASSLARGGKGDTQYF
TRBD1,few,TRBJ2-5,TRBV12-3/TRBV12-4,TGTGCCAGCAGTTTACCGACAGGGAAATTTCAAGAGACCCAGTACTTC,CASSLPTGKFQETQYF